Listed below are T cell receptor beta chains from one sample, sequenced in a study of PD-1 blockade in mismatch repair-deficient tumors. The repertoire was sequenced with immunoSEQ multiplex PCR; TCRdb's copy has only in-frame clones and lacks some. The sample has just under 80,000 clones, about four fifths seen once. The source material was peripheral blood, sampled 44 weeks after starting pembrolizumab. The receptors here all came from an adult with mismatch repair-deficient cancer. Each CDR3 is given with its conserved first and last residue. D genes are given only for firm matches. Expanded clones are given a class, and other clones once, few, many or no size at all.

size,J,D,V,CDR3,DNA
.,TRBJ2-3,.,TRBV4-1,CASSQEGGESADTQYF,TGCGCCAGCAGCCAAGAAGGCGGAGAAAGCGCAGATACGCAGTATTTT
.,TRBJ2-3,TRBD1,TRBV14,CASNWAGGPIDTQYF,TGTGCCAGCAACTGGGCAGGGGGTCCTATAGATACGCAGTATTTT
.,TRBJ1-5,.,TRBV5-8,CASSWGFQPQHF,TGTGCCAGCAGTTGGGGGTTTCAGCCCCAGCATTTT
.,TRBJ2-7,.,TRBV6-5,CASSQVGPEQYF,TGTGCCAGCAGTCAAGTCGGCCCCGAGCAGTACTTC
.,TRBJ2-3,.,TRBV7-3,CASSLDGMSSDTQYF,TGTGCCAGCAGCTTAGACGGCATGAGCTCGGATACGCAGTATTTT
once,TRBJ2-2,TRBD2,TRBV2,CASSPLSGITGELFF,TGTGCCAGCAGCCCCCTTAGCGGGATCACCGGGGAGCTGTTTTTT
.,TRBJ2-1,TRBD1,TRBV30,CAWSGTGPYNEQFF,TGTGCCTGGTCCGGGACAGGGCCCTACAATGAGCAGTTCTTC
.,TRBJ2-1,TRBD2,TRBV6-6,CASSYSTPTSYFF,TGTGCCAGCAGTTACTCTACTCCGACTAGCTATTTCTTC
.,TRBJ1-1,.,TRBV6-5,CASSLYGEAFF,TGTGCCAGCAGCCTCTATGGTGAAGCTTTCTTT
.,TRBJ2-7,.,TRBV7-2,CASSRLDPSGEQYF,TGTGCCAGCAGCCGTCTTGACCCATCGGGAGAGCAGTACTTC
.,TRBJ2-1,.,TRBV5-6,CASNRWGDEQFF,TGTGCCAGCAATAGGTGGGGGGATGAGCAGTTCTTC
.,TRBJ2-5,.,TRBV15,CATSRDPGSQETQYF,TGTGCCACCAGCAGAGATCCTGGCAGCCAAGAGACCCAGTACTTC
.,TRBJ2-7,.,TRBV27,CASSFGGGRYEQYF,TGTGCCAGCAGTTTTGGAGGGGGTAGATACGAGCAGTACTTC
.,TRBJ2-3,.,TRBV10-3,CAISDSNTDTQYF,TGTGCCATCAGTGACTCAAACACAGATACGCAGTATTTT
.,TRBJ1-2,TRBD1,TRBV4-2,CASSQRPGQGFYGYTF,TGTGCCAGCAGCCAGCGACCGGGACAGGGGTTCTATGGCTACACCTTC
.,TRBJ2-5,.,TRBV27,CASSLEVSGGADGGQETQYF,TGTGCCAGCAGTTTAGAGGTGAGCGGAGGGGCCGATGGAGGCCAAGAGACCCAGTACTTC
.,TRBJ2-7,.,TRBV5-4,CASSLRGDYEQYF,TGTGCCAGCAGCTTGAGGGGGGACTACGAGCAGTACTTC
.,TRBJ2-7,.,TRBV2,CASSEALSESYEQYF,TGTGCCAGCAGTGAAGCGCTTTCAGAGTCCTACGAGCAGTACTTC
few,TRBJ1-1,.,TRBV20-1,CSVRGNTEAFF,TGCAGTGTCCGAGGTAACACTGAAGCTTTCTTT
.,TRBJ2-3,.,TRBV5-6,CASSSNIGSYTDTQYF,TGTGCCAGCAGCTCGAACATCGGGAGTTACACAGATACGCAGTATTTT
.,TRBJ1-1,.,TRBV5-1,CASSLARNTEAFF,TGCGCCAGCAGCTTGGCCAGAAACACTGAAGCTTTCTTT
.,TRBJ2-7,.,TRBV11-2,CASSLDVGTGEQYF,TGTGCCAGCAGCTTAGATGTCGGGACGGGTGAGCAGTACTTC
once,TRBJ1-3,.,TRBV2,CALGGSSGNTIYF,TGTGCCCTGGGGGGAAGCTCTGGAAACACCATATATTTT
.,TRBJ1-1,.,TRBV7-9,CASSHGWAGTEAFF,TGTGCCAGCAGCCACGGATGGGCAGGGACTGAAGCTTTCTTT
few,TRBJ1-1,.,TRBV6-5,CASRERGAGRTEAFF,TGTGCCAGCAGGGAACGGGGGGCTGGGCGGACTGAAGCTTTCTTT
.,TRBJ2-7,TRBD2,TRBV10-2,CASRQLAGGYEQYF,TGCGCCAGCAGGCAACTAGCGGGAGGCTACGAGCAGTACTTC
.,TRBJ2-1,TRBD2,TRBV7-3,CASSLSARTSGNNEQFF,TGTGCCAGCAGCTTATCGGCCCGGACTAGCGGGAACAATGAGCAGTTCTTC
.,TRBJ1-2,TRBD1,TRBV5-1,CASSQGQVYGYTF,TGCGCCAGCAGCCAGGGACAGGTCTATGGCTACACCTTC
.,TRBJ2-5,.,TRBV6-5,CASSRGDDQETQYF,TGTGCCAGCAGCCGCGGGGACGACCAAGAGACCCAGTACTTC
.,TRBJ2-5,.,TRBV6-5,CASNKQGGGTQYF,TGTGCCAGCAACAAACAGGGTGGCGGGACCCAGTACTTC
.,TRBJ2-7,.,TRBV27,CASSLSTGLTYEQYF,TGTGCCAGCAGTTTATCGACGGGGCTCACCTACGAGCAGTACTTC
.,TRBJ2-6,.,TRBV6-5,CASSYSRISGANVLTF,TGTGCCAGCAGTTACTCACGGATCTCTGGGGCCAACGTCCTGACTTTC
once,TRBJ1-1,.,TRBV27,CASSLFGGSEAFF,TGTGCCAGCAGTTTATTTGGGGGCTCTGAAGCTTTCTTT
.,TRBJ1-1,TRBD1,TRBV11-1,CASSLGQGATNTEAFF,TGTGCCAGCAGTTTGGGACAGGGGGCCACGAACACTGAAGCTTTCTTT
.,TRBJ2-2,.,TRBV7-3,CASSAGHLGRTGELFF,TGTGCCAGCAGCGCGGGACATCTAGGTCGGACCGGGGAGCTGTTTTTT
once,TRBJ2-5,.,TRBV20-1,CSVSDRETQYF,TGCAGTGTTAGCGATAGAGAGACCCAGTACTTC
.,TRBJ1-2,.,TRBV7-8,CASSLGAGNYGYTF,TGTGCCAGCAGCTTAGGGGCAGGGAACTATGGCTACACCTTC